The 30 T cell receptor beta chains below all came from one sample that was sequenced in a study of cytomegalovirus exposure and HLA in healthy donors. PCR amplification relied on 60 Vbeta primers (plus 13 Jbeta primers). Profiling relied on immunoSEQ multiplex PCR, and the TCRdb table lists in-frame clones only, not all of them. The sample lists around 200,000 clones, more than 75% occurring once. Sequences were obtained from PBMCs. The receptors shown here come from a woman between 40 and 50 years old in good health and CMV-seronegative.

V usage is TRBV5-6 and J usage is TRBJ1-3, with D hard to call. The CDR3 has 15 amino acids. The ends were cut back, 3 bases at V and 2 bases at J, with 12 bases in the middle. The germline V gene encodes CDR1 SGHDT and CDR2 YYEEEE. For the CDR3, the DNA is TGTGCCAGCAGCTCGGGTCAGTACCCTGGAAACACCATATATTTT. Encoded protein: CASSSGQYPGNTIYF.

The gene calls are TRBV5-5 and TRBJ1-5; D remains ambiguous. The germline V gene encodes CDR1 SGHKS and CDR2 YYEKEE (reference sequence). This CDR3 region has 15 residues. The V end lost 2 bases, the J end lost 0 bases, and 9 bases lay between the germline ends. The CDR3 nucleotides are TGTGCCAGCAGCTTAACAGATAATAGCAATCAGCCCCAGCATTTT. The encoded protein is CASSLTDNSNQPQHF.

To note about this clone: One end of the junction fails to match germline, which may point to a read error. The V and J genes are TRBV2 and TRBJ2-5; the match to TRBD1 covers 9 bases. Looked up from germline, CDR1 is SNHLY and CDR2 is FYNNEI. The CDR3 covers 13 residues. The CDR3 DNA reads TGTGCCAGCAGTCCGCGGACAGGGGAGAGCCAGTACTTC. Encoded protein: CASSPRTGESQYF.

This clone occurred a few times. This chain connects TRBV2 to TRBJ2-1; 7 nucleotides line up with TRBD2. Looked up from germline, CDR1 is SNHLY and CDR2 is FYNNEI. The CDR3 covers 15 residues. V lost 4 bases to trimming and J lost 0 bases; unmatched junction nucleotides: 3. In DNA form, the CDR3 reads TGTGCCAGCAGTGTTGAGCGGGACTCCTACAATGAGCAGTTCTTC. Amino acid sequence: CASSVERDSYNEQFF.

J is TRBJ1-5 and V is TRBV27, with TRBD1 identical over 8 bases. J gave up 4 bases and V 6 bases, and 5 bases lay outside the gene matches. The CDR3 totals 14 residues. The V gene's germline CDR1 is MNHEY and CDR2 SMNVEV (reference sequence). The CDR3 is CASSLRTGNQPQHF. The CDR3 bases are TGTGCCAGCAGCTTAAGGACAGGGAATCAGCCCCAGCATTTT.

J is TRBJ2-3 and V is TRBV19, with TRBD2 identical over 12 bases. The CDR3 is 16 residues long. Trimming cost V 4 bases and J 2 bases; bases outside gene matches: 4. In germline, CDR1 is LNHDA, CDR2 SQIVND (reference sequence). CDR3 sequence (DNA): TGTGCCAGTAGTAGCGGACTAGCGGGATACACAGATACGCAGTATTTT. Amino acids: CASSSGLAGYTDTQYF.

The chain links TRBV19 to TRBJ2-7; D is undetermined. CDR1 LNHDA and CDR2 SQIVND come from the germline V gene (reference sequence). This CDR3 has 15 residues. Deletions cut 1 base from V and 3 bases from J, with 13 bases between. The CDR3 loop is CASSIADPGYYEQYF. CDR3 sequence (DNA): TGTGCCAGTAGTATAGCCGATCCGGGTTACTACGAGCAGTACTTC.

This clone has only a few counts. This chain links TRBV6-4 with TRBJ2-7; TRBD1 matches at 7 bases. Trimming at V came to 6 bases and at J to 6 bases, leaving 8 bases not matched to a gene. The CDR3 is 13 amino acids. The germline CDR1 and CDR2 sequences are MRHNA and SNTAGT. CDR3 in DNA: TGTGCCAGCAGCGTACAGGGGTCGAGCGAGCAGTACTTC. Its translation is CASSVQGSSEQYF.

This chain joins TRBV10-1 and TRBJ2-3, with 7 bases matching TRBD1. V shed 6 bases and J 0 bases; nucleotides not matched to a gene: 6. The CDR3 is 15 amino acids. Germline V lookup: CDR1 WNHNN, CDR2 SYGVQD (reference sequence). The CDR3 region is CASSRDSESTDTQYF. CDR3 nucleotide sequence: TGCGCCAGCAGCCGGGACAGCGAAAGCACAGATACGCAGTATTTT.

The table lists this clone with a few counts. The chain couples TRBV28 to TRBJ1-2; tentatively, D is TRBD1 (6 bases). Germline V lookup: CDR1 MDHEN, CDR2 SYDVKM. V was cut by 8 bases and J by 5 bases, with 18 bases left in between. CDR3 length: 14 amino acids. The CDR3 DNA reads TGTGCCAGCCGAATATGGGGGGGCCGGTATGGCTACACCTTC. Its protein product is CASRIWGGRYGYTF.

This chain links TRBV30 with TRBJ2-5; 10 bases map to TRBD1. With the DNA end fitting TRBJ2-7 better, the J assignment may be wrong. This CDR3 region has 14 residues. Germline V lookup: CDR1 GTSNPN, CDR2 SVGIG (reference sequence). This CDR3 is CAWSAGTGAYEQYF. In nucleotides, the CDR3 is TGTGCCTGGAGTGCCGGGACAGGGGCCTACGAGCAGTACTTC.

The CDR3 loop reads CASTAWAGQDLFGYTF. DNA of the CDR3: TGTGCCAGCACCGCTTGGGCGGGGCAGGACCTTTTCGGCTACACCTTC. The chain carries TRBV7-6 and TRBJ1-2; possibly TRBD1 for D (5 bases). CDR3 length: 16 residues. Trimming took 7 bases from V and 8 from J, leaving 26 bases between them. Per germline, CDR1 SGHVS and CDR2 FNYEAQ.

As regards this clone: At one end, the junction sequence differs from germline, possibly due to a read error. The chain recombines TRBV5-1 with TRBJ2-7, with 11 bases identical to TRBD2. Germline V gives CDR1 SGHRS, CDR2 YFSETQ. The CDR3 has 15 amino acids. The CDR3 here is CASSFGTSGSYEQYF. The DNA of the CDR3 is TGCGCCAGCAGCTTTGGGACTAGCGGTTCCTATGAGCAGTACTTC.

This chain links TRBV18 with TRBJ1-5; no reliable D call. This CDR3 has 16 amino acids. The ends were cut back, 0 bases at V and 4 bases at J, with 13 bases in the middle. Germline-derived CDR1 and CDR2 are KGHSH and LQKENI. The CDR3 sequence: CASSPPLPGINQPQHF. CDR3 sequence (DNA): TGTGCCAGCTCACCACCGTTACCCGGGATAAATCAGCCCCAGCATTTT.

This sequence joins TRBV5-1 and TRBJ2-2, with D possibly being TRBD2 (5 bases). The V end lost 3 bases, the J end lost 4 bases, and 16 bases lay between the germline ends. Germline CDR1 and CDR2: SGHRS and YFSETQ. This CDR3 spans 16 amino acids. CDR3 loop: CASSYRGPGGTGELFF. The CDR3 nucleotides read TGCGCCAGCAGCTACCGCGGGCCGGGCGGCACCGGGGAGCTGTTTTTT.

This sequence joins TRBV18 and TRBJ1-4, with D possibly TRBD1 on 5 matching bases. The CDR3 contains 12 residues. The ends were cut back, 3 bases at V and 10 bases at J, with 9 bases in the middle. Germline CDR1 KGHSH, CDR2 LQKENI. Here the CDR3 reads CASSPGGRKLFF. For the CDR3, the DNA is TGTGCCAGCTCACCCGGGGGGAGAAAACTGTTTTTT.

This clone came up once. This chain uses TRBV2 with TRBJ2-5; 10 nucleotides match TRBD2. The DNA matches TRBJ2-7 better at its end, which makes the J call doubtful. CDR1 is SNHLY, CDR2 FYNNEI, per germline. This CDR3 has 17 residues. The CDR3: CASRTGRWASGSHEQYF. The CDR3 DNA is TGTGCCAGCAGGACGGGACGGTGGGCTAGCGGGAGCCACGAGCAGTACTTC.

The chain has TRBV7-2 and TRBJ2-4; TRBD2 agrees at 10 bases. The J segment lost 5 bases and the V segment lost 1 base, leaving 5 bases of the junction unmatched. The germline gives CDR1 SGHTA, CDR2 FQGNSA. The CDR3 is made up of 16 amino acids. The CDR3, as DNA: TGTGCCAGCAGCTTAGGGCTAGCGGGAGTTCAAAACATTCAGTACTTC. Its protein product is CASSLGLAGVQNIQYF.

The chain joins TRBV27 to TRBJ2-2; maybe TRBD1 (5 bases). There are 15 residues in the CDR3. Trimming stripped 6 bases from V and 8 bases from J, with 19 bases between. From germline, CDR1 is MNHEY and CDR2 SMNVEV (reference sequence). CDR3 amino acids: CASSPLGPPRGELFF. DNA for the CDR3: TGTGCCAGCAGCCCCTTGGGGCCGCCCAGGGGGGAGCTGTTTTTT.

The gene calls are TRBV19 and TRBJ2-7, with D maybe TRBD2 (6 bases). Trimming stripped 7 bases from V and 3 bases from J, with 16 bases between. Looked up from germline, CDR1 is LNHDA and CDR2 is SQIVND (reference sequence). The CDR3 contains 14 residues. The CDR3 bases are TGTGCCAGTAACCCGGGACTCCTTCACTACGAGCAGTACTTC. Protein product: CASNPGLLHYEQYF.

The rearrangement joins TRBV27 to TRBJ1-5; D call uncertain. The CDR3 has 13 residues. The V and J ends lost 0 bases and 4 bases respectively, with 4 bases between them. Germline CDR1 and CDR2: MNHEY and SMNVEV (reference sequence). CDR3 bases: TGTGCCAGCAGTTTATCACGGAATCAGCCCCAGCATTTT. Translating it yields CASSLSRNQPQHF.

The V call is TRBV6-1, the J call TRBJ1-2, with D perhaps TRBD1 (5 bases). The CDR3 consists of 13 residues. Trimming left V 2 bases short and J 2 bases short, with 6 bases between. Germline V CDR1 and CDR2: MNHNS, SASEGT. CDR3 region: CASSEQGNYGYTF. DNA of the CDR3: TGTGCCAGCAGTGAACAGGGCAACTATGGCTACACCTTC.

The chain links TRBV15 to TRBJ1-4; 10 nucleotides agree with TRBD1. This CDR3 is 15 amino acids long. Germline V gene data show CDR1 as LNHNV and CDR2 as YYDKDF (reference sequence). Unmatched junction bases numbered 6, after V lost 3 bases and J lost 8 bases. CDR3 DNA: TGTGCCACCAGCAGGGGGGACAGGGGAGAAGAAAAACTGTTTTTT. Its protein product is CATSRGDRGEEKLFF.

This clone was recorded only once. V usage is TRBV11-2 and J usage is TRBJ2-7, with 8 bases that match TRBD1. The germline V gene has CDR1 SGHAT and CDR2 FQNNGV. Unmatched junction bases numbered 6, after V lost 2 bases and J lost 3 bases. The CDR3 loop spans 15 amino acids. CDR3 loop: CASSLTPGQVYEQYF. The DNA of the CDR3 is TGTGCCAGCAGCTTAACCCCGGGACAGGTCTACGAGCAGTACTTC.

In nucleotides, the CDR3 is TGTGCCAGCAGTTCCGCGGGGGGGACCTACGAGCAGTACTTC. Encoded protein: CASSSAGGTYEQYF. V usage is TRBV27 and J usage is TRBJ2-7; 9 nucleotides align to TRBD2. V lost 4 bases, J lost 2 bases, and 3 bases stayed unmatched. CDR1 is MNHEY and CDR2 is SMNVEV in the germline V gene (reference sequence). The CDR3 totals 14 residues.

This rearrangement joins TRBV9 to TRBJ2-7; 9 nucleotides match TRBD1. In germline, CDR1 is SGDLS, CDR2 YYNGEE. CDR3 size: 17 residues. The V and J ends lost 3 bases and 5 bases, in that order; junction bases with no gene match: 15. CDR3 region: CASSDAHGTGSGDEQYF. CDR3 bases: TGTGCCAGCAGCGACGCCCACGGGACAGGGTCGGGTGACGAGCAGTACTTC.

V gene TRBV27 combines with J gene TRBJ2-2; 9 nucleotides align to TRBD1. Germline V gene lookup returns CDR1 MNHEY and CDR2 SMNVEV (reference sequence). This CDR3 contains 18 residues. V gave up 1 base and J gave up 2 bases; unmatched junction bases: 8. CDR3 loop: CASSLFGGTGTNTGELFF. For the CDR3, the DNA is TGTGCCAGCAGTTTATTCGGGGGGACAGGGACCAACACCGGGGAGCTGTTTTTT.

J is TRBJ1-1 and V is TRBV19; perhaps TRBD1 as D (6 bases). Germline V gene sequence: CDR1 LNHDA, CDR2 SQIVND (reference sequence). CDR3 length equals 13 residues. V lost 3 bases and J lost 4, with 9 bases in between. CDR3 DNA: TGTGCCAGTAGTATTCACAGGGTCACTGAAGCTTTCTTT. Protein sequence: CASSIHRVTEAFF.

The rearrangement links TRBV18 to TRBJ1-5; D possibly corresponds to TRBD1 (5 bases). The V end lost 11 bases, the J end lost 0 bases, and 17 bases lay between the germline ends. The CDR3 is 15 amino acids. Germline CDR1 KGHSH, CDR2 LQKENI. The CDR3 DNA sequence: TGTGCCGGCCCCCCAAGGGGTTATAGCAATCAGCCCCAGCATTTT. As protein: CAGPPRGYSNQPQHF.

This clone has a handful of counts. The CDR3: CATHSIGGTEAFF. CDR3 in DNA: TGTGCCACCCACAGCATTGGTGGCACTGAAGCTTTCTTT. The V and J genes are TRBV6-6 and TRBJ1-1; D gene unclear. Trimming cost V 10 bases and J 4 bases, with 16 bases left between them. The CDR3 length is 13 residues. CDR1 and CDR2 from the germline V gene are MNHNY and SVGAGI (reference sequence).